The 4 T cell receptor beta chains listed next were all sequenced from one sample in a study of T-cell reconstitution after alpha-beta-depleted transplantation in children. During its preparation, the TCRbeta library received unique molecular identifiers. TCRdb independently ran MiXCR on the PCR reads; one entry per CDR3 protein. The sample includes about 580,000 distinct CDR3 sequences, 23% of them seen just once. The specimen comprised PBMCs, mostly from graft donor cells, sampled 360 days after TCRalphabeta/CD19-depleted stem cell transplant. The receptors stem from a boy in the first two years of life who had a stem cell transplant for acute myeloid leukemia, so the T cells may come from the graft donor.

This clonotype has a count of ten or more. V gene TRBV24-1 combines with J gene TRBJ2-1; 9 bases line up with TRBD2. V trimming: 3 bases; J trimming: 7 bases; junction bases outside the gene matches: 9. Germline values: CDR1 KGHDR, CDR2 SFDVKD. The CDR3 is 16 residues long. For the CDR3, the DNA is TGTGCCACCAGTGATCGGGCGGGGGGGCACTCGAATGAGCAGTTCTTC. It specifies CATSDRAGGHSNEQFF.

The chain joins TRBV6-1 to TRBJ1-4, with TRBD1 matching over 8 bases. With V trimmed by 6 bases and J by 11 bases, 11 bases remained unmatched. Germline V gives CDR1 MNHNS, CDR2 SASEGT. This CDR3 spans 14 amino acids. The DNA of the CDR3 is TGTGCCAGCAGCGTCCAGGGGGCAGGGGCCAAACTGTTTTTT. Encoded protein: CASSVQGAGAKLFF.

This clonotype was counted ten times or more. The CDR3 nucleotides are TGTGCCAGCAGCTTACGGGGGGTAGCCAAAAACATTCAGTACTTC. It codes for CASSLRGVAKNIQYF. The chain carries TRBV7-2 and TRBJ2-4, with 7 bases that match TRBD2. V lost 2 bases and J lost 0; bases outside the gene matches: 1. Per germline, CDR1 SGHTA and CDR2 FQGNSA. The CDR3 spans 15 residues.

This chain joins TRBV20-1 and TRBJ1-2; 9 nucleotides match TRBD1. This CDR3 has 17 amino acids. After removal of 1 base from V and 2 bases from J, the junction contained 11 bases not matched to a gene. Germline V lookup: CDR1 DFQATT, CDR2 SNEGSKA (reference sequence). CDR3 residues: CSARGPPGTGRNYGYTF. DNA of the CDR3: TGCAGTGCTAGAGGCCCCCCAGGGACAGGGAGGAACTATGGCTACACCTTC.